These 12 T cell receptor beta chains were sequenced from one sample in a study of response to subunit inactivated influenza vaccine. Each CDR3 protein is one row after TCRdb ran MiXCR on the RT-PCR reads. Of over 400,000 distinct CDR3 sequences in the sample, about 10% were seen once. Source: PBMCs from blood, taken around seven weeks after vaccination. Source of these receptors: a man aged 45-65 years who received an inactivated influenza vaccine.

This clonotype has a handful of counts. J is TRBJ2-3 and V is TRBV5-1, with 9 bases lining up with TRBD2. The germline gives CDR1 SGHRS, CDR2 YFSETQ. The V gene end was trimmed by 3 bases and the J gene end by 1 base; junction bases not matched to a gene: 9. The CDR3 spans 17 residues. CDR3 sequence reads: CASSWRPASGGTDTQYF. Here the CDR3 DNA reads TGCGCCAGCAGCTGGAGGCCTGCTAGCGGGGGCACAGATACGCAGTATTTT.

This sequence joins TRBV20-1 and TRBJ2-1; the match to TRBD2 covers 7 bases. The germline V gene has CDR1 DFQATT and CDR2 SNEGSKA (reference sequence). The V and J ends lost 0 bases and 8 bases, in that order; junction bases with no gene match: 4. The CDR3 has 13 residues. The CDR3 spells CSARETSRDEQFF. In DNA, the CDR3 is TGCAGTGCTAGAGAGACTAGCAGGGATGAGCAGTTCTTC.

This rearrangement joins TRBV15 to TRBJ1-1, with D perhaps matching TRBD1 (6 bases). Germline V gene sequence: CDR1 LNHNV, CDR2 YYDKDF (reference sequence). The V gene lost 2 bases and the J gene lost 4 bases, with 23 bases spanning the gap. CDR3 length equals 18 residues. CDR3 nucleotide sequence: TGTGCCACCAGCAGACTGGAGGCAGGGGCGTACGAGATCACTGAAGCTTTCTTT. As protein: CATSRLEAGAYEITEAFF.

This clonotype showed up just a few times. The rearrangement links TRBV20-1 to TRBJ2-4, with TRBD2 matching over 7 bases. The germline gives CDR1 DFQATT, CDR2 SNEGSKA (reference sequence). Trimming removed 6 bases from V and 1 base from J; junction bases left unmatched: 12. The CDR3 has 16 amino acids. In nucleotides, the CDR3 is TGCAGTGCCACGCAAGCGGGAAGGCGGGCCAAAAACATTCAGTACTTC. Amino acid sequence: CSATQAGRRAKNIQYF.

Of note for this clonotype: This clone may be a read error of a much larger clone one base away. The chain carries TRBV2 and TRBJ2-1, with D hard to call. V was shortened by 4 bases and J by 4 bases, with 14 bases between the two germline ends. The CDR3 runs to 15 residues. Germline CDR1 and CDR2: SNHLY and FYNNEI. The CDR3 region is CASSVLGCRYNEQFF. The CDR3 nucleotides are TGTGCCAGCAGTGTATTAGGGTGCAGATACAATGAGCAGTTCTTC.

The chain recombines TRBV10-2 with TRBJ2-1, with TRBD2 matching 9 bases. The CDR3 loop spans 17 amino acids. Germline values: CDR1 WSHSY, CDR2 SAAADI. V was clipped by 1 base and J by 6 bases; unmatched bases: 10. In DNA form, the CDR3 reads TGCGCCAGCAGTGAGTTGTTAGCGGGGGCCTCAGTCAATGAGCAGTTCTTC. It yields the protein CASSELLAGASVNEQFF.

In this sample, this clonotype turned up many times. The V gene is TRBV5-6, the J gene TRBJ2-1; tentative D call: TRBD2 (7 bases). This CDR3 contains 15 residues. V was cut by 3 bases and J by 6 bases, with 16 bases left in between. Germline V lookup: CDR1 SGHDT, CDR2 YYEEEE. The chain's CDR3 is CASSSLTRGPNEQFF. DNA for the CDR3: TGTGCCAGCAGCTCCCTTACGCGGGGGCCCAATGAGCAGTTCTTC.

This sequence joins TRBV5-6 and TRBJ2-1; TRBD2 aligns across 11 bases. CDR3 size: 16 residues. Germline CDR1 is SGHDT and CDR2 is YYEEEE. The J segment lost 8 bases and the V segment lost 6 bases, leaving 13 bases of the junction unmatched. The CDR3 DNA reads TGTGCCAGCATCGGCATGACCGGGACTAGCGGCGATGAGCAGTTCTTC. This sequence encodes CASIGMTGTSGDEQFF.

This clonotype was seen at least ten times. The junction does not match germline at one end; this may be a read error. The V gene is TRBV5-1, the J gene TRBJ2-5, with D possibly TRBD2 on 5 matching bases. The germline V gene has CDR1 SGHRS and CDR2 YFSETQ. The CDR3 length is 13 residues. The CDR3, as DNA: TGTGCCAGCAGCAGAGGGCCCCAAGAGACCCAGTACTTC. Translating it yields CASSRGPQETQYF.

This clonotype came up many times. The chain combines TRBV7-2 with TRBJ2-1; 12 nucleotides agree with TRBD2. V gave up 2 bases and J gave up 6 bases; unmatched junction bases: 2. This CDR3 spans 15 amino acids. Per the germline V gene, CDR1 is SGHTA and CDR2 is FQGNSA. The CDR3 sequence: CASSLTSGRTNEQFF. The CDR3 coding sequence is TGTGCCAGCAGCTTAACTAGCGGGAGGACCAATGAGCAGTTCTTC.

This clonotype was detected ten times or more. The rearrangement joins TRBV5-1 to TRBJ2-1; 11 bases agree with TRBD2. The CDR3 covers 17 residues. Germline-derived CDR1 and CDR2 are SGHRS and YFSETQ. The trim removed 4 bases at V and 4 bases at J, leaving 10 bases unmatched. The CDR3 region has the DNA TGCGCCAGCAGCCCCCGGACTAGCGGGCTTGGGTACAATGAGCAGTTCTTC. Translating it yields CASSPRTSGLGYNEQFF.

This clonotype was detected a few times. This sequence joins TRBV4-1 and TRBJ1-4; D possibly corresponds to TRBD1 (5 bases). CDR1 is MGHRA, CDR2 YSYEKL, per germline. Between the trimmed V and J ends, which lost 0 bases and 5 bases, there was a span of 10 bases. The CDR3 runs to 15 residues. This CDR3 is CASSQDGGGNEKLFF. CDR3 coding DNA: TGCGCCAGCAGCCAAGACGGGGGAGGCAATGAAAAACTGTTTTTT.